The 29 T cell receptor beta chains reported below all come from one sample, sequenced in a study of spatial heterogeneity in lung cancer. The time point is: sample taken at primary tumor resection. Study-wide results and caveats: For expanded intratumoral alpha and beta TCRs, counts tracked tumor mutation counts.

These receptors' targets are unknown. MiXCR, applied by TCRdb to the 5' RACE reads, yields one record per CDR3 protein. This table holds 15,000 or so distinct CDR3 sequences, approximately 4.5% found once. The input for sequencing was lung tumor tissue, taken at surgery. The receptors were gathered from a female donor with early-stage non-small cell lung cancer.

The table lists this clonotype with many counts. The chain uses TRBV4-1 and TRBJ1-3, with a possible D match to TRBD1 (5 bases). Trimming took off 5 bases at V and 2 bases at J, with 10 bases between the two ends. Germline values: CDR1 MGHRA, CDR2 YSYEKL. The CDR3 is 14 residues long. This chain's CDR3 is CASSKTATGNTIYF. CDR3 bases: TGCGCCAGCAGCAAGACAGCTACTGGAAACACCATATATTTT.

The table lists this clonotype with many counts. The chain recombines TRBV20-1 with TRBJ1-6; D is ambiguous. This CDR3 contains 14 residues. Germline loops: CDR1 DFQATT, CDR2 SNEGSKA (reference sequence). V lost 5 bases and J 3 bases, leaving 11 bases between the germline ends. CDR3 in amino acids: CSAVRDYYNSPLHF. The CDR3 coding sequence is TGCAGTGCTGTCCGGGATTACTATAATTCACCCCTCCACTTT.

This clonotype was detected many times. The J gene is TRBJ2-1, the V gene TRBV7-2; no clear D. CDR1 is SGHTA and CDR2 is FQGNSA in the germline V gene. The CDR3 extends over 12 amino acids. Trimming pared 3 bases from V and 8 bases from J, leaving 8 bases between. The CDR3 DNA reads TGTGCCAGCAGCTTTCCTGTCGATGAGCAGTTCTTC. Translation gives CASSFPVDEQFF.

At least ten counts were recorded for this clonotype. The chain employs TRBV28 and TRBJ2-3; TRBD2 aligns across 8 bases. The ends lost 3 bases at V and 1 base at J; junction bases unmatched: 3. Germline values: CDR1 MDHEN, CDR2 SYDVKM. The CDR3 is 15 residues long. CDR3 nucleotide sequence: TGTGCCAGCAGTTTTCGGCGGGGGGGCACAGATACGCAGTATTTT. Amino acids: CASSFRRGGTDTQYF.

This clonotype was seen repeatedly, ten times or more. The rearrangement links TRBV28 to TRBJ1-2, with D perhaps matching TRBD1 (5 bases). This CDR3 is 14 amino acids long. The germline CDR1 and CDR2 sequences are MDHEN and SYDVKM. V was clipped by 4 bases and J by 4 bases, with 13 bases between them. CDR3 coding DNA: TGTGCCAGCAGTTCGGGACTTCGAGGCTATGGCTACACCTTC. It translates to CASSSGLRGYGYTF.

This clonotype was counted ten times or more. The rearrangement uses TRBV21-1 and TRBJ1-3; no DNA check was done on the table's D call, TRBD1. TRBV21-1 is a pseudogene. The CDR3 totals 19 residues. The CDR3 DNA reads TGTGCCAGCAGCAAAAATCCTCCTGAGGACAGGACCTCTGGAAACACCATATATTTT. It yields the protein CASSKNPPEDRTSGNTIYF.

This clonotype was picked up a small number of times. The chain employs TRBV18 and TRBJ2-1; a weak D match, TRBD2 (6 bases). V lost 3 bases and J 5 bases, leaving 11 bases between the germline ends. The CDR3 is 14 residues long. Germline loops: CDR1 KGHSH, CDR2 LQKENI. Here the CDR3 DNA reads TGTGCCAGCTCACCGGGGACGGGGGACAATGAGCAGTTCTTC. Its translation: CASSPGTGDNEQFF.

This clonotype was seen repeatedly, ten times or more. This chain connects TRBV5-4 to TRBJ2-1; the D gene is possibly TRBD2 (5 bases). This CDR3 has 12 amino acids. Germline-derived CDR1 and CDR2 are SGHNT and YYREEE (reference sequence). V lost 4 bases to trimming and J lost 8 bases, with 10 bases between them. DNA for the CDR3: TGTGCCAGCAGCCCGGACTTCGATGAGCAGTTCTTC. It codes for CASSPDFDEQFF.

The V and J genes are TRBV20-1 and TRBJ2-7, with D unclear. The CDR3 sequence is 14 residues long. Germline assignment: CDR1 DFQATT and CDR2 SNEGSKA (reference sequence). The V and J ends lost 5 bases and 2 bases respectively, with 16 bases between them. The CDR3 loop is CSAFSPGDPYEQYF. The CDR3 DNA reads TGCAGTGCTTTTTCCCCGGGTGACCCCTACGAGCAGTACTTC.

This clonotype appeared many times. V usage is TRBV5-4 and J usage is TRBJ2-3; 8 positions agree with TRBD1. The CDR3 has 14 residues. Germline V lookup: CDR1 SGHNT, CDR2 YYREEE (reference sequence). V gave up 4 bases and J gave up 9 bases; unmatched junction bases: 10. The CDR3 nucleotides read TGTGCCAGCAGCCCAAAACGACAGGGGATAACGCAGTATTTT. Its translation: CASSPKRQGITQYF.

The CDR3 DNA is TGTGCCAGCAGCTTAGGGGTGACAGGGAACCTTAACTATGGCTACACCTTC. Translation gives CASSLGVTGNLNYGYTF. J is TRBJ1-2 and V is TRBV9; 7 bases map to TRBD1. The CDR3 spans 17 residues. Germline values: CDR1 SGDLS, CDR2 YYNGEE. V dropped 4 bases and J dropped 1; count of bases not matched to a gene: 13.

This clonotype was counted at least ten times. The CDR3 loop reads CASSYGTYGYTF. CDR3 DNA: TGTGCCAGCAGTTACGGGACCTATGGCTACACCTTC. This chain links TRBV6-5 with TRBJ1-2; maybe TRBD1 (5 bases). Trimming removed 2 bases at V and 4 bases at J, with 5 bases between. Germline loops: CDR1 MNHEY, CDR2 SVGAGI. The CDR3 is 12 amino acids.

This clonotype was counted at least ten times. This chain joins TRBV6-6 and TRBJ2-7, with 9 nucleotides matching TRBD1. The CDR3 has 16 amino acids. V dropped 4 bases and J dropped 4; count of bases not matched to a gene: 11. Germline lookup yields CDR1 MNHNY and CDR2 SVGAGI (reference sequence). The CDR3 DNA follows: TGTGCCAGCAGTTCATTAGTACAGGGGGCAAGGTACGAGCAGTACTTC. The encoded protein is CASSSLVQGARYEQYF.

V and J are TRBV18 and TRBJ1-3, with D possibly being TRBD1 (6 bases). The V end was cut by 3 bases, the J end by 1 base, with 13 bases between. The CDR3 loop spans 16 amino acids. The germline gives CDR1 KGHSH, CDR2 LQKENI. This CDR3 is CASSPRDTRSGNTIYF. The CDR3 bases are TGTGCCAGCTCACCGAGGGACACTCGGTCTGGAAACACCATATATTTT.

This clonotype has only a few counts. V usage is TRBV29-1 and J usage is TRBJ1-1, with D uncertain. CDR1 is SQVTM and CDR2 is ANQGSEA in the germline V gene. The germline V and J ends were trimmed by 4 bases and 4 bases, with 16 bases remaining between them. The CDR3 sequence is 14 residues long. CDR3 DNA: TGCAGCGTTGGCGGTAGCCTAAGGGTCACTGAAGCTTTCTTT. This translates into CSVGGSLRVTEAFF.

V usage is TRBV5-1 and J usage is TRBJ2-1; D ambiguous. Trimming left V 0 bases short and J 7 bases short, with 8 bases between. CDR3 length equals 13 residues. Germline loops: CDR1 SGHRS, CDR2 YFSETQ. CDR3 sequence: CASSLVIGNEQFF. CDR3 sequence (DNA): TGCGCCAGCAGCTTGGTCATTGGTAATGAGCAGTTCTTC.

This clonotype occurred many times. The chain has TRBV7-9 and TRBJ1-4; no reliable D call. Looked up from germline, CDR1 is SEHNR and CDR2 is FQNEAQ (reference sequence). Trimming left V 5 bases short and J 5 bases short, with 15 bases between. This CDR3 has 15 amino acids. The CDR3 DNA reads TGTGCCAGCAGCCCTGAAGGCGGCTCCAATGAAAAACTGTTTTTT. Its translation is CASSPEGGSNEKLFF. The full variable domain, its missing parts supplied by reference TRBV7-9 and TRBJ1-4, is DTGVSQNPRHKITKRGQNVTFRCDPISEHNRLYWYRQTLGQGPEFLTYFQNEAQLEKSRLLSDRFSAERPKGSFSTLEIQRTEQGDSAMYLCASSPEGGSNEKLFFGSGTQLSVL.

This clonotype was seen at least ten times. The chain has TRBV11-2 and TRBJ2-3, with 8 bases aligning to TRBD1. With 5 bases clipped from V and 14 bases from J, the junction kept 9 bases outside the gene matches. Germline values: CDR1 SGHAT, CDR2 FQNNGV. The CDR3 has 12 amino acids. CDR3 nucleotides: TGTGCCAGCAGCCCAGGGGGCGGCGGGCCGTATTTT. Its translation: CASSPGGGGPYF.

This clonotype has ten or more counts. In nucleotides, the CDR3 is TGCAGTGCGAGCGCGACTAGCGGGGGTGAGCAGTTCTTC. It translates to CSASATSGGEQFF. The V call is TRBV20-1, the J call TRBJ2-1; the match to TRBD2 covers 12 bases. Per the germline V gene, CDR1 is DFQATT and CDR2 is SNEGSKA (reference sequence). The junction had 6 bases not matched to a gene; V was cut back by 6 bases and J by 9 bases. This CDR3 is 13 amino acids long.

This clonotype has at least ten counts. The chain links TRBV7-3 to TRBJ2-3; the match to TRBD2 covers 8 bases. Germline loops: CDR1 SGHTA, CDR2 FQGTGA. The CDR3 loop spans 15 amino acids. Losses at the gene ends were 5 bases for V and 2 bases for J; bases not matched to a gene: 6. Written as DNA, the CDR3 is TGTGCCAGCAGCCAGCGGGGGATTTACACAGATACGCAGTATTTT. As protein: CASSQRGIYTDTQYF.

By its share, this clonotype is medium-sized. The chain uses TRBV6-1 and TRBJ2-7, with TRBD1 matching 10 bases. V lost 8 bases, J lost 6 bases, and 13 bases stayed unmatched. CDR1 MNHNS and CDR2 SASEGT come from the germline V gene. The CDR3 covers 15 residues. The CDR3 reads CASSPRGDRGSEQYF. DNA for the CDR3: TGTGCCAGCTCCCCAAGGGGGGACAGGGGTTCCGAGCAGTACTTC.

This clonotype has a count of ten or more. V is TRBV6-1 and J is TRBJ2-4, with a tentative D call TRBD1 (7 bases). The ends were cut back, 8 bases at V and 7 bases at J, with 15 bases in the middle. The CDR3 is 13 residues long. In germline, CDR1 is MNHNS, CDR2 SASEGT. CDR3 sequence (DNA): TGTGCCAGCGAAAGGGCAGGGGGGAACATTCAGTACTTC. Encoded protein: CASERAGGNIQYF.

There are many counts of this clonotype. The rearrangement uses TRBV14 and TRBJ2-3, with 8 bases aligning to TRBD2. CDR1 SGHDN and CDR2 FVKESK come from the germline V gene. There are 16 residues in the CDR3. J lost 2 bases, V lost 5 bases, and 9 bases had no gene match. The CDR3 is CASSRASGGLTDTQYF. The CDR3 coding sequence is TGTGCCAGCAGCAGGGCCAGCGGGGGCCTCACAGATACGCAGTATTTT.

This clonotype came up many times. V gene TRBV7-2 combines with J gene TRBJ2-3, with 12 bases that match TRBD2. This CDR3 spans 16 amino acids. With V trimmed by 2 bases and J by 4 bases, 4 bases remained unmatched. CDR1 and CDR2 (germline): SGHTA, FQGNSA. CDR3 nucleotide sequence: TGTGCCAGCAGCTTAAGACTAGCGGGGGTTTCAGATACGCAGTATTTT. As protein: CASSLRLAGVSDTQYF.

This clonotype was observed a handful of times. The rearrangement joins TRBV13 to TRBJ2-2; D perhaps matches TRBD1 (6 bases). V was clipped by 4 bases and J by 7 bases, with 13 bases between them. The CDR3 consists of 14 residues. CDR1 and CDR2 from the germline V gene are PRHDT and FYEKMQ (reference sequence). The DNA of the CDR3 is TGTGCCAGCAGCTACGACAGGCTCCTCGGGGAGCTGTTTTTT. It yields the protein CASSYDRLLGELFF.

This clonotype was seen at least ten times. The CDR3 sequence is CASSPEGAPSNSPLHF. As DNA, the CDR3 is TGTGCCAGCTCACCAGAAGGGGCCCCCTCCAATTCACCCCTCCACTTT. The chain employs TRBV18 and TRBJ1-6; D is perhaps TRBD1 (5 bases). Germline CDR1 reads KGHSH; CDR2 reads LQKENI. This CDR3 contains 16 residues. V shed 2 bases and J shed 7 bases, with 15 bases lying between them.

The sample holds many counts of this clonotype. The rearrangement joins TRBV3-1 to TRBJ1-2; D might be TRBD1 (6 bases). Trimming shortened V by 4 bases and J by 3 bases, and 12 bases separated the two germline ends. Germline V CDR1 and CDR2: LGHDT, YNNKEL (reference sequence). The CDR3 is made up of 14 amino acids. For the CDR3, the DNA is TGTGCCAGCAGCCCCTGGACAGATTACTATGGCTACACCTTC. Protein product: CASSPWTDYYGYTF. Together with reference TRBV3-1 and TRBJ1-2, the CDR3 gives the full variable domain: DTAVSQTPKYLVTQMGNDKSIKCEQNLGHDTMYWYKQDSKKFLKIMFSYNNKELIINETVPNRFSPKSPDKAHLNLHINSLELGDSAVYFCASSPWTDYYGYTFGSGTRLTVV.

Within the sample, this clonotype is medium-sized. The chain uses TRBV10-3 and TRBJ2-5; D is possibly TRBD2 (5 bases). Per the germline V gene, CDR1 is ENHRY and CDR2 is SYGVKD. The CDR3 has 13 residues. Deletions cut 6 bases from V and 5 bases from J, with 13 bases between. The CDR3 region is CAIRTPWEETQYF. CDR3 nucleotide sequence: TGTGCCATCAGGACCCCATGGGAGGAGACCCAGTACTTC.

By sample share, this clonotype is medium-sized (0.01 to 0.1%). This chain links TRBV5-1 with TRBJ1-4; no reliable D call. The germline V and J ends were trimmed by 7 bases and 8 bases, with 15 bases remaining between them. This CDR3 comprises 13 residues. CDR1 and CDR2 from the germline V gene are SGHRS and YFSETQ. Here the CDR3 reads CASSSLQGEKLFF. The CDR3 region has the DNA TGCGCCAGCTCGAGTTTGCAAGGGGAAAAACTGTTTTTT.